This entry describes one TCR beta chain. What it recognizes is unknown. The time point was: pre-sensitization, week 0. Treatment denoted: therapeutic diphenylcyclopropenone sensitization with weekly scalp DPC. What the library attached to individual cDNA molecules were unique molecular identifiers. MiXCR, applied by TCRdb to the RACE reads, yields one record per CDR3 protein. The data contain about 51,000 distinct CDR3 sequences, roughly a tenth of them singletons. This specimen comes from a study of human T cells and chemical hapten exposure. In the study overall: For the roughly 25-week duration of the study, patients were given weekly doses of diphenylcyclopropenone on the scalp. Whole-study findings and limits: A positive correlation with patch test score was found for PT1 expanded TCR counts.

CDR3 length: 13 amino acids. V lost 6 bases, J lost 4 bases, and 6 bases stayed unmatched. The chain is built from TRBV12-3 or TRBV12-4 and TRBJ2-7; 7 bases map to TRBD1. This specimen was whole blood, taken in connection with sensitization to the hapten diphenylcyclopropenone (DPC). The sequence derives from a middle-aged woman with alopecia areata. Some clones in this sample may be carry-over from other donors' samples. The CDR3 is CASSVGQTYEQYF. The CDR3 bases are TGTGCCAGCAGCGTGGGACAGACTTACGAGCAGTACTTC.